Each of the 12 T cell receptor beta chains below was sequenced from the same sample in a study of identical twins. TCRdb ran MiXCR on the 5' RACE reads and lists one entry per CDR3 protein. The data contain 1.5 million to 2 million distinct CDR3 sequences, under 35% of them singletons. The sequencing input was cord blood. The receptors were gathered from a newborn girl in good health.

This clonotype was detected only a few times. The chain links TRBV5-1 to TRBJ2-5; D may be TRBD2 (5 bases). This CDR3 region has 13 residues. CDR1 SGHRS and CDR2 YFSETQ come from the germline V gene. V was cut by 4 bases and J by 3 bases, with 10 bases left in between. This CDR3 is CASSPTREETQYF. The CDR3, as DNA: TGCGCCAGCAGCCCCACTAGAGAAGAGACCCAGTACTTC.

The rearrangement joins TRBV4-2 to TRBJ1-5; no reliable D call. Germline CDR1 and CDR2: LGHNA and YNFKEQ. Trimming took 1 base from V and 5 from J, leaving 6 bases between them. The CDR3 is made up of 13 amino acids. The CDR3 coding sequence is TGTGCCAGCAGCCAAGTCCAGGATCAGCCCCAGCATTTT. The encoded protein is CASSQVQDQPQHF.

This chain uses TRBV27 with TRBJ2-1, with 8 positions matching TRBD1. V was pared by 1 base and J by 4 bases, with 6 bases of the junction left unmatched. Germline lookup yields CDR1 MNHEY and CDR2 SMNVEV (reference sequence). The CDR3 is 16 residues long. CDR3 residues: CASSLYRDRRYNEQFF. CDR3 sequence (DNA): TGTGCCAGCAGTTTATACCGGGACAGGAGGTACAATGAGCAGTTCTTC.

The sample holds a few counts of this clonotype. The chain links TRBV20-1 to TRBJ2-5; TRBD2 might be the D (6 bases). The CDR3 sequence is 14 residues long. The V gene's germline CDR1 is DFQATT and CDR2 SNEGSKA (reference sequence). The CDR3 DNA reads as TGCAGCCCCCCGGCCCGCGGGGAGGTCGAGACCCAGTACTTC. It codes for CSPPARGEVETQYF.

The chain uses TRBV21-1 and TRBJ1-4; TRBD1, as called in the table, went unchecked against the DNA. TRBV21-1 is shown as a pseudogene. CDR3 length equals 19 residues. The CDR3 spells CASSKASGGVSWANEKLFF. CDR3 DNA sequence: TGTGCCAGCAGCAAAGCGTCAGGGGGCGTCAGCTGGGCTAATGAAAAACTGTTTTTT.

The V gene is TRBV19, the J gene TRBJ2-7, with 14 bases lining up with TRBD2. Germline values: CDR1 LNHDA, CDR2 SQIVND (reference sequence). The J segment lost 2 bases and the V segment lost 4 bases, leaving 16 bases of the junction unmatched. CDR3 length equals 20 residues. CDR3 in amino acids: CASSTTARLAGGPKTYEQYF. CDR3 in DNA: TGTGCCAGTAGTACCACGGCCCGACTAGCGGGAGGGCCCAAAACCTACGAGCAGTACTTC. The full variable domain, completed using reference TRBV19 and TRBJ2-7, is DGGITQSPKYLFRKEGQNVTLSCEQNLNHDAMYWYRQDPGQGLRLIYYSQIVNDFQKGDIAEGYSVSREKKESFPLTVTSAQKNPTAFYLCASSTTARLAGGPKTYEQYFGPGTRLTVT.

The V and J genes are TRBV6-5 and TRBJ2-6; D possibly corresponds to TRBD2 (5 bases). Germline V gene sequence: CDR1 MNHEY, CDR2 SVGAGI. This CDR3 contains 18 residues. V lost 2 bases to trimming and J lost 0 bases, with 14 bases between them. DNA of the CDR3: TGTGCCAGCAGTTACCGTTCTAGCTTGTACTCTGGGGCCAACGTCCTGACTTTC. Protein product: CASSYRSSLYSGANVLTF.

The chain combines TRBV28 with TRBJ2-1, with 7 bases fitting TRBD2. The CDR3 totals 17 residues. The junction had 7 bases not matched to a gene; V was cut back by 2 bases and J by 0 bases. Germline assignment: CDR1 MDHEN and CDR2 SYDVKM. The DNA of the CDR3 is TGTGCCAGCAGTTTAATGTGGGGAGGGCCCTCCTACAATGAGCAGTTCTTC. Protein product: CASSLMWGGPSYNEQFF.

In DNA form, the CDR3 reads TGCGCCAGCAGCTTGAGTCCGGCAGCCTCTAGCTATGGCTACACCTTC. Protein product: CASSLSPAASSYGYTF. The chain links TRBV5-1 to TRBJ1-2; D remains unclear. CDR1 and CDR2 from the germline V gene are SGHRS and YFSETQ. Trimming shortened V by 1 base and J by 4 bases, and 17 bases separated the two germline ends. This CDR3 spans 16 amino acids.

In its sample, this clonotype was seen many times. The chain combines TRBV11-2 with TRBJ1-2; 10 nucleotides line up with TRBD1. Germline loops: CDR1 SGHAT, CDR2 FQNNGV. V lost 6 bases and J lost 1; bases outside the gene matches: 8. CDR3 length: 16 residues. The CDR3 DNA sequence: TGTGCCAGCAGGGGGACAGGGGAGGCAGTTAACTATGGCTACACCTTC. It codes for CASRGTGEAVNYGYTF.

V and J are TRBV12-3 or TRBV12-4 and TRBJ2-7; D is uncertain. The CDR3 contains 14 residues. V lost 7 bases to trimming and J lost 0 bases, with 13 bases between them. CDR3 bases: TGTGCCAGCACTTCCTCCTTGAGCTCCTACGAGCAGTACTTC. Translated: CASTSSLSSYEQYF.

The chain links TRBV20-1 to TRBJ2-3, with TRBD1 matching 7 bases. Trimming removed 5 bases from V and 11 bases from J; junction bases left unmatched: 13. CDR1 is DFQATT and CDR2 is SNEGSKA in the germline V gene (reference sequence). The length of the CDR3 is 13 residues. The CDR3, as DNA: TGCAGTGCTGGAGGACAGGCTGTTTACGGGCAGTATTTT. It codes for CSAGGQAVYGQYF.